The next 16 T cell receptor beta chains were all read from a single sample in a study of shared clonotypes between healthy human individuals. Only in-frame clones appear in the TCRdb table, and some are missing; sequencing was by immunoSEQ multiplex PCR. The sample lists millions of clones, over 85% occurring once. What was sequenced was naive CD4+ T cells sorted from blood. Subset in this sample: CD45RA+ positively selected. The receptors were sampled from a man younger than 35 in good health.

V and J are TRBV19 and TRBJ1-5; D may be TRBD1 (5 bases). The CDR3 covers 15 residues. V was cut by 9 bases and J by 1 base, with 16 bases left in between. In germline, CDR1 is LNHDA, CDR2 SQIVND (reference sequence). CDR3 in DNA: TGTGCCAGCAAGGCGGAGGGGCCCAGCAATCAGCCCCAGCATTTT. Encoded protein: CASKAEGPSNQPQHF.

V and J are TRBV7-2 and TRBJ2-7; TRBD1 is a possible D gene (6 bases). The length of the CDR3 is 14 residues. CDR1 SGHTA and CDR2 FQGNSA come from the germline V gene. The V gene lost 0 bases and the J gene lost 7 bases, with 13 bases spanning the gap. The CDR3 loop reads CASSLAGTKGEQYF. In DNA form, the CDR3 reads TGTGCCAGCAGCTTAGCGGGGACAAAGGGAGAGCAGTACTTC.

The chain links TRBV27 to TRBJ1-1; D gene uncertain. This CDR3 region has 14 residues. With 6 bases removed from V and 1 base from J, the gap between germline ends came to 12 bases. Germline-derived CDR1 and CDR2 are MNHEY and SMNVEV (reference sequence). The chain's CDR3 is CASRPPEGNTEAFF. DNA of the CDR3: TGTGCCAGCAGGCCCCCAGAGGGGAACACTGAAGCTTTCTTT.

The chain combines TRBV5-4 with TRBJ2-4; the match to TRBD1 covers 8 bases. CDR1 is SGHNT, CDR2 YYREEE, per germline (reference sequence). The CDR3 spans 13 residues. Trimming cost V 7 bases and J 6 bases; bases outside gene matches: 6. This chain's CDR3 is CASSTGTGNIQYF. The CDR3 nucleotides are TGTGCCAGCTCGACCGGGACAGGAAACATTCAGTACTTC.

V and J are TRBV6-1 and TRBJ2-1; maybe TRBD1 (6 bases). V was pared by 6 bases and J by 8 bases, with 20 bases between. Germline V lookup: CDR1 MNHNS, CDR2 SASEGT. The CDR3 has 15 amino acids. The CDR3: CASSGLRTENDEQFF. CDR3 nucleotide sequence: TGTGCCAGCAGCGGTCTAAGGACAGAAAACGATGAGCAGTTCTTC.

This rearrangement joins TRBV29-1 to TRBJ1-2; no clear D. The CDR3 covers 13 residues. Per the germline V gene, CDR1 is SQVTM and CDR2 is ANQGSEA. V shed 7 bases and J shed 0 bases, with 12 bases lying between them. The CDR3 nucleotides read TGCAGCGCTGATCTTCCACCTAACTATGGCTACACCTTC. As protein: CSADLPPNYGYTF.

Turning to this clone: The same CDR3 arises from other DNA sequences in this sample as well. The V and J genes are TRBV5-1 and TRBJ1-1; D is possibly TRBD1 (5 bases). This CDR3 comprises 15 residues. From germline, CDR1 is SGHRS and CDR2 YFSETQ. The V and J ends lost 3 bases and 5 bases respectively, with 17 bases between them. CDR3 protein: CASSWTGTAGTEAFF. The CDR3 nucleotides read TGCGCCAGCAGCTGGACCGGGACGGCGGGGACTGAAGCTTTCTTT.

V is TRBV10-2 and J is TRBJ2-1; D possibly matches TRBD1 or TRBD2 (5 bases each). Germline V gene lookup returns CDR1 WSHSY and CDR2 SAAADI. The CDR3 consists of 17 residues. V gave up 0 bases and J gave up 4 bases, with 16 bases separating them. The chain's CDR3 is CASSESGPHLGYNEQFF. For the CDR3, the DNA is TGCGCCAGCAGTGAGTCGGGACCTCACCTGGGGTACAATGAGCAGTTCTTC.

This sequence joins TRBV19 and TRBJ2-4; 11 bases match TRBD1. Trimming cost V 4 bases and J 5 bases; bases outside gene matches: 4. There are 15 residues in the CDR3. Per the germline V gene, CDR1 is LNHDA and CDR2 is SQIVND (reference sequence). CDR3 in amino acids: CASSKGQGAQNIQYF. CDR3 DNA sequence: TGTGCCAGTAGTAAAGGACAGGGGGCCCAAAACATTCAGTACTTC.

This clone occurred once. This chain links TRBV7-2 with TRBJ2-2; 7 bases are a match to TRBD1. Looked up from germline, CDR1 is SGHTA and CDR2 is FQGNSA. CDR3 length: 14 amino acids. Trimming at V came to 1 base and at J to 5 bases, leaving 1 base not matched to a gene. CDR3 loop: CASSLVQGTGELFF. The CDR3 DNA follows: TGTGCCAGCAGCTTAGTACAGGGGACCGGGGAGCTGTTTTTT.

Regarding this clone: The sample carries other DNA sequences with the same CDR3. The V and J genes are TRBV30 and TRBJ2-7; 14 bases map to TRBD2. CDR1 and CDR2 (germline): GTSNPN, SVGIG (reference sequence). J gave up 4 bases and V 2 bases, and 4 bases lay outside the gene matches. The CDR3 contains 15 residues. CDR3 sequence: CAWSRGTSGSYEQYF. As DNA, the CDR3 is TGTGCCTGGAGTAGGGGGACTAGCGGGAGTTACGAGCAGTACTTC.

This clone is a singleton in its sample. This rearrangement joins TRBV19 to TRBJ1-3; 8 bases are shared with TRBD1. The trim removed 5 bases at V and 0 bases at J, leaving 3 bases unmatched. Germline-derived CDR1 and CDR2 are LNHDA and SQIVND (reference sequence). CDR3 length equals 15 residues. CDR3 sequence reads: CASSVTGGSGNTIYF. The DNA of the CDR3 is TGTGCCAGTAGTGTTACAGGGGGCTCTGGAAACACCATATATTTT.

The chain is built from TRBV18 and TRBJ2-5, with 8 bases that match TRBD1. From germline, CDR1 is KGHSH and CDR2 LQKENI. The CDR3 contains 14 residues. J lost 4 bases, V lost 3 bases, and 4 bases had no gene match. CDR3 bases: TGTGCCAGCTCACCTCAACAGGGGGGAGAGACCCAGTACTTC. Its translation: CASSPQQGGETQYF. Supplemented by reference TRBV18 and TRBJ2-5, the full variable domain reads NAGVMQNPRHLVRRRGQEARLRCSPMKGHSHVYWYRQLPEEGLKFMVYLQKENIIDESGMPKERFSAEFPKEGPSILRIQQVVRGDSAAYFCASSPQQGGETQYFGPGTRLLVL.

CDR3 DNA: TGTGCCAGCAGCTTAGGCATAGCGGGGGCCAACGTCCTGACTTTC. It is translated as CASSLGIAGANVLTF. The chain couples TRBV7-2 to TRBJ2-6; TRBD2 is a possible D gene (5 bases). The CDR3 runs 15 residues. Germline CDR1 and CDR2: SGHTA and FQGNSA. V lost 1 base and J lost 4, with 8 bases in between.

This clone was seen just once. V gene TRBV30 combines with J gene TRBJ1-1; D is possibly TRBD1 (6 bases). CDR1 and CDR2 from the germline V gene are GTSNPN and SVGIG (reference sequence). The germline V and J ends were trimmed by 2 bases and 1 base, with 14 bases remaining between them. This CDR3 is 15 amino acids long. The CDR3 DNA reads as TGTGCCTGGAGTTTTTCCGGGACACCGAACACTGAAGCTTTCTTT. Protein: CAWSFSGTPNTEAFF. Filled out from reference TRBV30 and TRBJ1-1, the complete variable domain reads SQTIHQWPATLVQPVGSPLSLECTVEGTSNPNLYWYRQAAGRGLQLLFYSVGIGQISSEVPQNLSASRPQDRQFILSSKKLLLSDSGFYLCAWSFSGTPNTEAFFGQGTRLTVV.

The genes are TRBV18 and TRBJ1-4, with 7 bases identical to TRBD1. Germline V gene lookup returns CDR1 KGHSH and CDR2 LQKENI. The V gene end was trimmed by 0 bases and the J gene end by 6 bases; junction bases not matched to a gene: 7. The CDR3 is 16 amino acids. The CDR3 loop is CASSPPHRGSDEKLFF. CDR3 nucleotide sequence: TGTGCCAGCTCACCACCCCACAGGGGATCGGATGAAAAACTGTTTTTT.